This is a list of T cell receptor beta chains from one sample in a study of technical replicates of blood from several donors. Data came from immunoSEQ multiplex PCR; TCRdb stores just in-frame clones and leaves some out. This sample has around 90,000 clones, with just under 95% found just once. Sequenced input: T cells isolated from PBMCs. All receptors come from a human donor in good health. Each CDR3 is given with its conserved first and last residue. D genes are given only for firm matches. Size tells how often a clone was seen (once, few, many) or the class of an expanded clone, and some rows leave it out.

d_gene	abundance	v_gene	j_gene	CDR3nt	CDR3aa
-	few	TRBV11-3	TRBJ1-2	TGTGCCAGCAGCTTCGGAGTCTATGGCTACACCTTC	CASSFGVYGYTF
-	-	TRBV2	TRBJ2-7	TGTGCCAGCAGTGGAGGAGCGGGTCCCTACGAGCAGTACTTC	CASSGGAGPYEQYF
-	-	TRBV5-1	TRBJ1-2	TGCGCCAGCAGCTTGAGTCGGAACTATGGCTACACCTTC	CASSLSRNYGYTF
-	-	TRBV2	TRBJ1-2	TGTGCCAGCAGTGAAGGGCCAGGTGAGCTCGGAGGCTACACCTTC	CASSEGPGELGGYTF
TRBD2	-	TRBV10-3	TRBJ2-3	TGTGCCATCAGCCCAGGTTCTCTGACTAGCGGGAAAGGAGATACGCAGTATTTT	CAISPGSLTSGKGDTQYF
TRBD1	-	TRBV14	TRBJ1-1	TGTGCCAGCAGCCCCGGGACAGGGGGAATATGGACTGAAGCTTTCTTT	CASSPGTGGIWTEAFF
-	-	TRBV19	TRBJ1-3	TGTGCCAGTAGTTTGCAAGTACGGACAAGGCCTGGAAACACCATATATTTT	CASSLQVRTRPGNTIYF
TRBD2	-	TRBV9	TRBJ2-3	TGTGCCAGCAGCGTAGAGCGGGATGAAGGGGATACGCAGTATTTT	CASSVERDEGDTQYF
-	-	TRBV4-1	TRBJ1-5	TGCGCCAGCAGCCAAGAGAGTCAGCCCCAGCATTTT	CASSQESQPQHF
-	-	TRBV7-2	TRBJ1-1	TGTGCCAGCAGCTTAGCGGAGGCGGTTCAAGCTTTCTTT	CASSLAEAVQAFF
-	-	TRBV28	TRBJ2-7	TGTGCCAGCAGTACAACTACTAGTAGCTCCTACGAGCAGTACTTC	CASSTTTSSSYEQYF